This T cell receptor beta chain derives from a study of radiotherapy plus CTLA-4 blockade in lung cancer. TCRdb keeps only in-frame clones here, not all; method: immunoSEQ multiplex PCR. There are some 49,000 clones in the sample; more than 75% occur only once, and 28% lies in the top ten. Broader study findings: After radiotherapy and ipilimumab, tumor-derived clones expanded in peripheral blood.

Treatment of patients with chemo-refractory metastatic non-small-cell lung cancer consisted of focal radiation plus CTLA-4 blockade with ipilimumab. Concerning this clone: The target antigen is unknown.

This CDR3 comprises 13 residues. The germline V and J ends were trimmed by 1 base and 1 base, with 4 bases remaining between them. Germline CDR1 and CDR2: SGHTA and FQGNSA. This chain joins TRBV7-2 and TRBJ1-1, with D uncertain. This TCR was sampled from a human donor with non-small cell lung cancer whose response to radiotherapy plus ipilimumab could not be evaluated. Sample: peripheral blood, taken from a patient treated with radiotherapy plus ipilimumab. CDR3 sequence reads: CASSLDRNTEAFF. CDR3 nucleotides: TGTGCCAGCAGCTTAGACAGGAACACTGAAGCTTTCTTT.